The source of this T cell receptor beta chain is a study of CD8 T cells in Susac syndrome. The control group consisted of healthy donors matched for age and sex. Germline V gene lookup returns CDR1 LNHNV and CDR2 YYDKDF (reference sequence). This CDR3 has 19 residues. V was clipped by 0 bases and J by 5 bases; unmatched bases: 12. The authors reverse transcribed roughly 0.5 to 1 ug RNA with random hexamers. Each CDR3 protein gets one entry after TCRdb re-called the immunoSEQ multiplex PCR reads with MiXCR. The data contain roughly 180,000 distinct CDR3 sequences, approximately 95% of them singletons. The sequence derives from a human donor in good health. The sequenced sample consisted of CD4+ T cells from PBMCs. V is TRBV15 and J is TRBJ2-5; 13 bases line up with TRBD2. The CDR3 region is CATSRDEGLAGASSETQYF. DNA for the CDR3: TGTGCCACCAGCAGAGACGAAGGACTAGCGGGAGCCAGCTCCGAGACCCAGTACTTC.